Included here is one T cell receptor (beta chain) sequence, with context. Germline V gene sequence: CDR1 KGHSH, CDR2 LQKENI. The length of the CDR3 is 12 residues. The V end was cut by 4 bases, the J end by 0 bases, with 3 bases between. Assay used: immunoSEQ multiplex PCR; TCRdb lists only in-frame clones, some missing. The sample has approximately 79,000 clones; approximately 88% are singletons. The data were obtained in a study of T cell responses to AZD1222 COVID-19 vaccine. Background on the study: It was second doses at about 4 or about 12 weeks that were pooled.

The V call is TRBV18, the J call TRBJ2-5; the D is unclear. The sequence was obtained from an adult in good health. The sample here was peripheral blood, taken on day 0 of AZD1222 vaccination. CDR3 residues: CASSRYQETQYF. The CDR3 DNA is TGTGCCAGCTCACGCTACCAAGAGACCCAGTACTTC.